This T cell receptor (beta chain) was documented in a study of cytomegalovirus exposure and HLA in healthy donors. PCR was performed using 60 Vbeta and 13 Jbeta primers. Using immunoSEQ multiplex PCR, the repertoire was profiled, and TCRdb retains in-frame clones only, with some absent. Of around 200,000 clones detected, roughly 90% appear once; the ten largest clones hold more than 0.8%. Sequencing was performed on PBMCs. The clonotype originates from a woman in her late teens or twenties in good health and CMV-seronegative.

DNA for the CDR3: TGTGCCAGCAGTCCGGACAGGGCTGATGGCTACACCTTC. Protein sequence: CASSPDRADGYTF. This chain uses TRBV6-5 with TRBJ1-2, with TRBD1 matching over 8 bases. CDR3 length: 13 amino acids. The germline V gene has CDR1 MNHEY and CDR2 SVGAGI. Trimming removed 5 bases from V and 6 bases from J; junction bases left unmatched: 5.